The clone carrying this TCR beta chain was detected many times. The sample comes from a study of early T cells in non-severe SARS-CoV-2 infection. This CDR3 region has 14 residues. Germline V CDR1 and CDR2: KGHSH, LQKENI. Trimming cost V 3 bases and J 2 bases; bases outside gene matches: 3. The TCR library protocol was used to attach unique molecular identifiers. These identifiers were attached to individual cDNA molecules. TCRdb re-analysed the 5' RACE reads in MiXCR, keeping a single row per CDR3 protein. There are about 57,000 distinct CDR3 sequences in the sample; roughly 13% occur only once, and around 4.5% lies in the top ten.

The clonotype was recovered from an adult who was a healthcare worker with PCR-confirmed SARS-CoV-2 infection or an uninfected control (not recorded which). The sequenced sample was whole blood. J is TRBJ2-7 and V is TRBV18; the match to TRBD1 covers 8 bases. In DNA form, the CDR3 reads TGTGCCAGCTCACCCGGGACAGGTCCCTACGAGCAGTACTTC. Protein product: CASSPGTGPYEQYF.